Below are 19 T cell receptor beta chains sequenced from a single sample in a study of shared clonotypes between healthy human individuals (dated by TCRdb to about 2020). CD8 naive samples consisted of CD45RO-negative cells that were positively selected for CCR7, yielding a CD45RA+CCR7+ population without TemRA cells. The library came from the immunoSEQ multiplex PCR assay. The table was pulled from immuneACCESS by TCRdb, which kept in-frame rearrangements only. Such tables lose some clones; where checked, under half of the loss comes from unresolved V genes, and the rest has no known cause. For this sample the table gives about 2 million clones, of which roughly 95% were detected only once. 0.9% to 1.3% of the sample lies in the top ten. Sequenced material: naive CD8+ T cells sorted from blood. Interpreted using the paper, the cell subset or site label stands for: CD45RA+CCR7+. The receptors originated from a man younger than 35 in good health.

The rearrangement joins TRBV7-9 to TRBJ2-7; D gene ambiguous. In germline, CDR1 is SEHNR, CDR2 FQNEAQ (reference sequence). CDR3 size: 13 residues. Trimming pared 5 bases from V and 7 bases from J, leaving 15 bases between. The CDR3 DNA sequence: TGTGCCAGCAGCATAGACGGCCTAGATGAGCAGTACTTC. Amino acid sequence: CASSIDGLDEQYF.

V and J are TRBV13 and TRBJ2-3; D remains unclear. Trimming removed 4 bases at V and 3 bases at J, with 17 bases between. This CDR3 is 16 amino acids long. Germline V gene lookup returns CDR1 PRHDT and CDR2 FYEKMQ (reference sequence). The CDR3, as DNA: TGTGCCAGCAGCTCTCGGGCAGAGGATTTAACAGATACGCAGTATTTT. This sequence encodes CASSSRAEDLTDTQYF.

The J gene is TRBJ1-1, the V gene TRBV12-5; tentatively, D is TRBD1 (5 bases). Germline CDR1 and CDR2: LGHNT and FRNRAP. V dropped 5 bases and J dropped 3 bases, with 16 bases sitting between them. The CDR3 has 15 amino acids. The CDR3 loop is CASGPRDGRDTEAFF. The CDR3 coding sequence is TGTGCTAGTGGTCCCCGGGACGGGAGGGACACTGAAGCTTTCTTT.

The CDR3 region has the DNA TGTGCCAGCACCACCCCAGCCGAGTGTAATGAGCAGTTCTTC. This gives the protein CASTTPAECNEQFF. The gene calls are TRBV11-2 and TRBJ2-1; D gene unclear. The germline V gene encodes CDR1 SGHAT and CDR2 FQNNGV. V was clipped by 7 bases and J by 7 bases, with 17 bases between them. The CDR3 has 14 residues. Together with reference TRBV11-2 and TRBJ2-1, the CDR3 gives the full variable domain: EAGVAQSPRYKIIEKRQSVAFWCNPISGHATLYWYQQILGQGPKLLIQFQNNGVVDDSQLPKDRFSAERLKGVDSTLKIQPAKLEDSAVYLCASTTPAECNEQFFGPGTRLTVL.

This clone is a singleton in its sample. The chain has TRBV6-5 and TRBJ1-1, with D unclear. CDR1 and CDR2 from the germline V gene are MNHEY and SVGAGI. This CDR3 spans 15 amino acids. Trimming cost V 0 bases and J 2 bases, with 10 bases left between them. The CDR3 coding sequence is TGTGCCAGCAGTTACTCGAACTTGGGCAACACTGAAGCTTTCTTT. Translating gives CASSYSNLGNTEAFF.

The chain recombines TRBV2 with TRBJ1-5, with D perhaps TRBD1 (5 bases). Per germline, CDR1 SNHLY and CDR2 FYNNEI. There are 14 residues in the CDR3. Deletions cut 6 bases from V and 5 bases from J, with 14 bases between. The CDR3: CASSERQGYQPQHF. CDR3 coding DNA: TGTGCCAGCAGCGAAAGGCAGGGATATCAGCCCCAGCATTTT. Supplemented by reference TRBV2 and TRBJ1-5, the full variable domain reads EPEVTQTPSHQVTQMGQEVILRCVPISNHLYFYWYRQILGQKVEFLVSFYNNEISEKSEIFDDQFSVERPDGSNFTLKIRSTKLEDSAMYFCASSERQGYQPQHFGDGTRLSIL.

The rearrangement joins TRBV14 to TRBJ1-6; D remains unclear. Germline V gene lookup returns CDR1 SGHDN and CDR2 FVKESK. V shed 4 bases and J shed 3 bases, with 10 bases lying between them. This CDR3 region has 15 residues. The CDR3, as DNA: TGTGCCAGCAGCCTTTTGCAGGTCTATAATTCACCCCTCCACTTT. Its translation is CASSLLQVYNSPLHF.

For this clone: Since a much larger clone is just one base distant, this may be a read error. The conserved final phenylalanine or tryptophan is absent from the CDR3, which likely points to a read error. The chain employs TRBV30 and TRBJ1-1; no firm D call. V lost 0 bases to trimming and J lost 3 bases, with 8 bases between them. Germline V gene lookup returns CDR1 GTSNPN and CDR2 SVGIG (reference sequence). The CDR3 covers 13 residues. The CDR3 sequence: CAWSVAVYTEAFI. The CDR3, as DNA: TGTGCCTGGAGTGTGGCAGTCTACACTGAAGCTTTCATT.

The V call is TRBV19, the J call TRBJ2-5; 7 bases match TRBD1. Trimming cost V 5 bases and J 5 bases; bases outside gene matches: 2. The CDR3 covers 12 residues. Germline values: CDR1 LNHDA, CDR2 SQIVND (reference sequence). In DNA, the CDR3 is TGTGCCAGTAGTTGGACAGGCGAGACCCAGTACTTC. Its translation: CASSWTGETQYF.

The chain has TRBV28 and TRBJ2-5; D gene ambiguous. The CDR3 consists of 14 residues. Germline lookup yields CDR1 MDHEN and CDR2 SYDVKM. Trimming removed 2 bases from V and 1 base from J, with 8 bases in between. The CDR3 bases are TGTGCCAGCAGTTTAAGGTACTCCCAAGAGACCCAGTACTTC. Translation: CASSLRYSQETQYF.

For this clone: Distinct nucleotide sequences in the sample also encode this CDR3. The CDR3 DNA follows: TGCAGCGTTGATTCGACAGGGGACTATGGCTACACCTTC. This gives the protein CSVDSTGDYGYTF. The rearrangement joins TRBV29-1 to TRBJ1-2; 8 bases line up with TRBD1. Germline CDR1 reads SQVTM; CDR2 reads ANQGSEA. The CDR3 sequence is 13 residues long. V lost 3 bases and J lost 3; bases outside the gene matches: 3. The variable domain in full, with the rest retrieved from reference TRBV29-1 and TRBJ1-2, is SAVISQKPSRDICQRGTSLTIQCQVDSQVTMMFWYRQQPGQSLTLIATANQGSEATYESGFVIDKFPISRPNLTFSTLTVSNMSPEDSSIYLCSVDSTGDYGYTFGSGTRLTVV.

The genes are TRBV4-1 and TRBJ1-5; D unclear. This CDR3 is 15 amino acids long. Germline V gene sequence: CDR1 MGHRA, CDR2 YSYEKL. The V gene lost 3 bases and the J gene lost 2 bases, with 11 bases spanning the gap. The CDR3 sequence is CASSQGIVGNQPQHF. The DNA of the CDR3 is TGCGCCAGCAGCCAGGGAATAGTTGGCAATCAGCCCCAGCATTTT.

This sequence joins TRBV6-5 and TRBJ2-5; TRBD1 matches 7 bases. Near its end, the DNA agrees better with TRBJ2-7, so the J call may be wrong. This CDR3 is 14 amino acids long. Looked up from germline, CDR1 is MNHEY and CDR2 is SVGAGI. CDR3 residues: CASSGTASSYEQYF. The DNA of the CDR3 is TGTGCCAGCAGCGGGACAGCTAGCTCCTACGAGCAGTACTTC.

The CDR3 here is CASSATVAGSPYEQYF. CDR3 nucleotide sequence: TGTGCCAGCAGCGCTACGGTAGCGGGGTCCCCCTACGAGCAGTACTTC. The chain couples TRBV7-8 to TRBJ2-7; 8 bases match TRBD2. V lost 5 bases, J lost 2 bases, and 11 bases stayed unmatched. CDR1 is SGHVS and CDR2 is FQNEAQ in the germline V gene. This CDR3 contains 16 residues.

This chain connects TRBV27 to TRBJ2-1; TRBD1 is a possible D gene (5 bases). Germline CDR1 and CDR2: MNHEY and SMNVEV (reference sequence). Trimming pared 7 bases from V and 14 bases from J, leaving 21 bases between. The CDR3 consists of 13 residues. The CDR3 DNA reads TGTGCCAGCAAAAGTGGTGTAGGGGTTGGGGAGTTCTTC. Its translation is CASKSGVGVGEFF.

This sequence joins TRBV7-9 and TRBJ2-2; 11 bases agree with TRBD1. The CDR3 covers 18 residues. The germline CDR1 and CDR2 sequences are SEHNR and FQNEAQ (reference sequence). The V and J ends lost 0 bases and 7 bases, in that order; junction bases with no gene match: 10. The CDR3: CASSLAYRGQGAHGELFF. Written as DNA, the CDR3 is TGTGCCAGCAGCTTAGCGTATAGAGGACAGGGGGCCCACGGGGAGCTGTTTTTT.

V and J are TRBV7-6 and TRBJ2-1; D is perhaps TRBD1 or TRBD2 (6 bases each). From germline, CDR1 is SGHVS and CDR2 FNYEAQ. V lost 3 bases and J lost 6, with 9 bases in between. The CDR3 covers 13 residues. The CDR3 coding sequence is TGTGCCAGCAGCTTTGGGGGGCCCAATGAGCAGTTCTTC. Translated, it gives CASSFGGPNEQFF.

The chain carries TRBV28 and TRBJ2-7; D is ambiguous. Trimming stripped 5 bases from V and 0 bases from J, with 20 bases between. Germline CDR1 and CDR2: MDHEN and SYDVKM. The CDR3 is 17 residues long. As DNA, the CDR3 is TGTGCCAGCAGTCATCCTTCCTATTGGGAATCCTCCTACGAGCAGTACTTC. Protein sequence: CASSHPSYWESSYEQYF.

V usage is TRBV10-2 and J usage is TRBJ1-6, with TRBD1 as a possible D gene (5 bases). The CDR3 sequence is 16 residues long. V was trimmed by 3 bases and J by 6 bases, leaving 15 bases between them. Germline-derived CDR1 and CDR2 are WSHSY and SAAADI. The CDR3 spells CASSDPTGGFNSPLHF. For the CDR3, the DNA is TGCGCCAGCAGTGACCCGACTGGGGGTTTTAATTCACCCCTCCACTTT.